A single sample gave rise to the 21 T cell receptor beta chains below, sequenced in a study of blood T cells in healthy people across ages. Combining a sample-barcoded 5' primer with a J-beta primer mix, a second PCR ran for 7 to 11 cycles. Each CDR3 protein gets one entry after TCRdb re-called the 5' RACE reads with MiXCR. The table includes some 900,000 distinct CDR3 sequences, under 50% detected once. Specimen: blood. The origin of the receptors is a man aged 25-45 years in good health.

The V and J genes are TRBV11-1 and TRBJ2-5; 16 nucleotides line up with TRBD2. CDR3 length equals 14 residues. Trimming cost V 5 bases and J 12 bases; bases outside gene matches: 6. Germline-derived CDR1 and CDR2 are SGHAT and FQDESV (reference sequence). CDR3 nucleotides: TGTGCCAGCAGCCCGGGACTAGCGGGGGGGATAGAGTACTTC. As protein: CASSPGLAGGIEYF.

This clonotype was picked up a small number of times. The genes are TRBV5-1 and TRBJ2-7; D is possibly TRBD1 (6 bases). The CDR3 runs 14 residues. Trimming pared 4 bases from V and 4 bases from J, leaving 15 bases between. Germline V gene sequence: CDR1 SGHRS, CDR2 YFSETQ. The DNA of the CDR3 is TGCGCCAGCAGCGTACAGGGTGAGGGGTACGAGCAGTACTTC. Amino acid sequence: CASSVQGEGYEQYF.

The chain employs TRBV29-1 and TRBJ2-7; TRBD1 matches 10 bases. Germline V gene sequence: CDR1 SQVTM, CDR2 ANQGSEA. CDR3 length: 13 amino acids. After removal of 5 bases from V and 5 bases from J, the junction contained 6 bases not matched to a gene. The CDR3 reads CSVFRDRGHEQYF. The DNA of the CDR3 is TGCAGCGTTTTCCGGGACAGGGGCCACGAGCAGTACTTC.

Concerning this clonotype: At one of its ends the junction is not consistent with the germline gene, which may arise from a read error. The chain is built from TRBV28 and TRBJ1-4, with D unresolved. The CDR3 spans 14 residues. CDR1 and CDR2 (germline): MDHEN, SYDVKM. The CDR3 bases are TGTGCCGGCAGCCTCTTTCTGAGCGATGAAAAACTGTTTTTT. It yields the protein CAGSLFLSDEKLFF. Filled out from reference TRBV28 and TRBJ1-4, the complete variable domain reads DVKVTQSSRYLVKRTGEKVFLECVQDMDHENMFWYRQDPGLGLRLIYFSYDVKMKEKGDIPEGYSVSREKKERFSLILESASTNQTSMYLCAGSLFLSDEKLFFGSGTQLSVL.

As regards this clonotype: The junction departs from germline at one end; a sequencing error may be responsible. J is TRBJ2-5 and V is TRBV11-2; 7 nucleotides line up with TRBD1. The V gene's germline CDR1 is SGHAT and CDR2 FQNNGV. The CDR3 totals 13 residues. The CDR3 coding sequence is TGTGCCAGCGAGGGACAGCTACAAGAGACCCGGTACTTC. It specifies CASEGQLQETRYF.

This clonotype has just a few counts. J is TRBJ2-1 and V is TRBV27; TRBD2 agrees at 12 bases. CDR3 length: 19 amino acids. J lost 0 bases, V lost 2 bases, and 8 bases had no gene match. In germline, CDR1 is MNHEY, CDR2 SMNVEV (reference sequence). The CDR3 coding sequence is TGTGCCAGCAGTTTAATAAGCCTAGCGGGGGGGAGCTCCTACAATGAGCAGTTCTTC. The encoded protein is CASSLISLAGGSSYNEQFF.

The V call is TRBV5-1, the J call TRBJ2-7; TRBD2 matches at 15 bases. The J call may be mistaken, given a closer DNA end match to TRBJ2-4. The CDR3 contains 20 residues. Germline values: CDR1 SGHRS, CDR2 YFSETQ. The CDR3 DNA reads TGCGCCAGCAGCCAGAACCCGGGACTAGCGGGGGGAGCGGCCAAAAACATTCAGTACTTC. Amino acids: CASSQNPGLAGGAAKNIQYF.

This chain connects TRBV27 to TRBJ2-3; possibly TRBD1 for D (6 bases). CDR1 is MNHEY and CDR2 is SMNVEV in the germline V gene (reference sequence). The V and J ends lost 3 bases and 6 bases respectively, with 13 bases between them. The CDR3 contains 14 residues. The CDR3 sequence: CASSFAGETDTQYF. The CDR3 DNA is TGTGCCAGCAGTTTCGCAGGGGAAACGGATACGCAGTATTTT.

The rearrangement joins TRBV12-3 or TRBV12-4 to TRBJ2-3; unclear D gene. The CDR3 extends over 15 amino acids. Between the trimmed V and J ends, which lost 2 bases and 3 bases, there was a span of 12 bases. The CDR3 loop is CASSLSGPRTDTQYF. In DNA, the CDR3 is TGTGCCAGCAGTTTATCCGGACCGAGGACAGATACGCAGTATTTT.

This sequence joins TRBV6-4 and TRBJ2-5; maybe TRBD2 (6 bases). V lost 5 bases, J lost 1 base, and 17 bases lay in between. The germline V gene encodes CDR1 MRHNA and CDR2 SNTAGT. This CDR3 has 16 amino acids. The CDR3 nucleotides read TGTGCCAGCAGTAGAACCGGGACTGAGGCCCAAGAGACCCAGTACTTC. Encoded protein: CASSRTGTEAQETQYF.

This clonotype was picked up a small number of times. The chain is built from TRBV9 and TRBJ1-1, with D perhaps matching TRBD1 (5 bases). Germline lookup yields CDR1 SGDLS and CDR2 YYNGEE. The CDR3 consists of 15 residues. The ends were cut back, 4 bases at V and 5 bases at J, with 18 bases in the middle. The CDR3 sequence is CASSPRAGGGTEAFF. The CDR3 nucleotides are TGTGCCAGCAGCCCTCGAGCGGGCGGGGGAACTGAAGCTTTCTTT.

The rearrangement joins TRBV6-5 to TRBJ1-2; D remains unclear. The V gene's germline CDR1 is MNHEY and CDR2 SVGAGI. The V and J ends lost 5 bases and 4 bases respectively, with 14 bases between them. The CDR3 covers 14 residues. This CDR3 reads CASSARSEIYGYTF. CDR3 bases: TGTGCCAGCAGTGCCCGAAGTGAGATCTATGGCTACACCTTC.

The chain recombines TRBV20-1 with TRBJ2-7; D not certain. Trimming took off 5 bases at V and 1 base at J, with 15 bases between the two ends. CDR3 length: 14 amino acids. The V gene's germline CDR1 is DFQATT and CDR2 SNEGSKA (reference sequence). The chain's CDR3 is CSAALRRVSYEQYF. The CDR3 nucleotides read TGCAGTGCTGCTTTAAGACGGGTTTCCTACGAGCAGTACTTC.

There are a few counts of this clonotype. This chain uses TRBV5-1 with TRBJ1-2; TRBD1 might be the D (5 bases). From germline, CDR1 is SGHRS and CDR2 YFSETQ. The CDR3 consists of 14 residues. V shed 0 bases and J shed 6 bases, with 12 bases lying between them. CDR3 in amino acids: CASSLDRPEDGYTF. As DNA, the CDR3 is TGCGCCAGCAGCTTGGACAGGCCAGAGGATGGCTACACCTTC.

V gene TRBV4-2 combines with J gene TRBJ2-7; TRBD1 agrees at 7 bases. Trimming cost V 0 bases and J 2 bases; bases outside gene matches: 7. The CDR3 is 16 amino acids. Germline V gene sequence: CDR1 LGHNA, CDR2 YNFKEQ. The CDR3 region is CASSQENRDSPYEQYF. For the CDR3, the DNA is TGTGCCAGCAGCCAAGAGAACCGGGACAGCCCCTACGAGCAGTACTTC.

Only a few counts were recorded for this clonotype. The chain uses TRBV11-2 and TRBJ2-1; 8 bases agree with TRBD2. Trimming removed 1 base from V and 10 bases from J; junction bases left unmatched: 9. The CDR3 runs to 15 residues. Germline lookup yields CDR1 SGHAT and CDR2 FQNNGV. The DNA of the CDR3 is TGTGCCAGCAGCTTAGGAGCTAGCGGGCCCTACGAGCAGTTCTTC. It is translated as CASSLGASGPYEQFF.

The CDR3 bases are TGTGCCAGCAGTTGGACTAGCGGGACGCAGTATTTT. Amino acids: CASSWTSGTQYF. V gene TRBV28 combines with J gene TRBJ2-3, with 11 bases fitting TRBD2. Unmatched junction bases numbered 0, after V lost 4 bases and J lost 9 bases. This CDR3 contains 12 residues. The germline V gene has CDR1 MDHEN and CDR2 SYDVKM.

A note on this clonotype: One end of the junction is discordant with germline, which a read error may explain. The chain employs TRBV20-1 and TRBJ1-2; maybe TRBD1 (5 bases). Per the germline V gene, CDR1 is DFQATT and CDR2 is SNEGSKA (reference sequence). CDR3 length: 13 amino acids. CDR3: CSASSDRTYGYTF. CDR3 nucleotide sequence: TGCAGTGCTAGTAGCGACAGAACCTATGGTTACACCTTC.

The J gene is TRBJ2-7, the V gene TRBV9; 8 bases are a match to TRBD1. The CDR3 runs to 16 residues. Germline CDR1 and CDR2: SGDLS and YYNGEE. V was pared by 4 bases and J by 6 bases, with 15 bases of the junction left unmatched. The CDR3 sequence: CASSPGAQGGSGEQYF. In DNA, the CDR3 is TGTGCCAGCAGCCCAGGTGCACAGGGGGGAAGTGGCGAGCAGTACTTC. Combining the CDR3 with reference TRBV9 and TRBJ2-7 gives the whole variable domain DSGVTQTPKHLITATGQRVTLRCSPRSGDLSVYWYQQSLDQGLQFLIQYYNGEERAKGNILERFSAQQFPDLHSELNLSSLELGDSALYFCASSPGAQGGSGEQYFGPGTRLTVT.

The chain recombines TRBV4-3 with TRBJ2-7; D might be TRBD1 (5 bases). Trimming stripped 0 bases from V and 7 bases from J, with 19 bases between. CDR1 and CDR2 from the germline V gene are LGHNA and YSLEER. This CDR3 is 16 amino acids long. CDR3 coding DNA: TGCGCCAGCAGCCAAGAGTGGGGCAACTCCTACAATGAGCAGTACTTC. It yields the protein CASSQEWGNSYNEQYF.

The chain joins TRBV7-2 to TRBJ1-6; maybe TRBD1 (5 bases). The germline V and J ends were trimmed by 5 bases and 7 bases, with 9 bases remaining between them. The CDR3 runs 13 residues. Germline CDR1 and CDR2: SGHTA and FQGNSA. The CDR3 spells CASSTWTNSPLHF. In DNA, the CDR3 is TGTGCCAGCAGCACCTGGACAAATTCACCCCTCCACTTT.